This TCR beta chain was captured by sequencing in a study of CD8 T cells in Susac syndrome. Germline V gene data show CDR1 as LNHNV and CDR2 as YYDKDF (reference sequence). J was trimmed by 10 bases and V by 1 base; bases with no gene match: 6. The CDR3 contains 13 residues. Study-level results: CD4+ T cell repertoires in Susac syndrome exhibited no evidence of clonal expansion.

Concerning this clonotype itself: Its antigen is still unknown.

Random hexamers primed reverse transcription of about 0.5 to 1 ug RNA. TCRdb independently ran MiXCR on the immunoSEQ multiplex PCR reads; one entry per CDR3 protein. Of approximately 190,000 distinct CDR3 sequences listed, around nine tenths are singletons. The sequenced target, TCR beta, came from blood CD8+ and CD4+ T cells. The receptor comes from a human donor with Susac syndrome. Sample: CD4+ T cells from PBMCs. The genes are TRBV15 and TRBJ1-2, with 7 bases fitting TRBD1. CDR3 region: CATSRGDRGYYTF. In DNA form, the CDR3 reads TGTGCCACCAGCAGAGGGGACAGAGGCTACTACACCTTC. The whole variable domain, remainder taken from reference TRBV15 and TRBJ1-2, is DAMVIQNPRYQVTQFGKPVTLSCSQTLNHNVMYWYQQKSSQAPKLLFHYYDKDFNNEADTPDNFQSRRPNTSFCFLDIRSPGLGDTAMYLCATSRGDRGYYTFGSGTRLTVV.